The present entry profiles one TCR beta chain with its context. These data are taken from a study of blood T cell repertoires in COVID-19. The table came from immunoSEQ multiplex PCR; TCRdb's copy has only in-frame clones and leaves some out. The table shows 95,000 to 150,000 clones, with roughly 75% occurring only once. With 5 bases clipped from V and 5 bases from J, the junction kept 12 bases outside the gene matches. The CDR3 runs 17 residues. Germline loops: CDR1 KGHDR, CDR2 SFDVKD. The sequence was obtained from a man in his 60s with active or convalescent COVID-19. The chain uses TRBV24-1 and TRBJ2-3; 10 bases are shared with TRBD1. Sequencing was carried out using peripheral blood. The CDR3 protein is CATSASLGDRGRDTQYF. The CDR3 nucleotides are TGTGCCACCAGTGCCTCCCTAGGGGACAGGGGACGAGATACGCAGTATTTT.